This TCR beta chain was recovered during a study of spatial heterogeneity in lung cancer (dated by TCRdb to the late 2010s). Turning to the overall study: Beta-chain transcripts were consistently detected in greater numbers than alpha-chain transcripts, which likely reflected higher beta-chain transcript abundance. In non-small cell lung cancer, the study quantitatively compared TCR alpha and beta repertoires across several tumor regions, matched nontumor lung, and blood. Both alpha and beta chains were TCR-sequenced in samples taken at surgery, namely 220 tumor regions, fewer than 80 matched nontumor lung samples and some 53 PBMC samples. In the raw uncorrected reads, each unique combination of TCR and UMI appeared on average more than ten times. Nonsynonymous mutation counts, determined by whole-exome sequencing of tumor tissue, were related to TCR repertoire features. In tumor regions, TCR transcript counts showed a strong correlation with a T cell transcriptional module score derived from matched bulk RNA-seq.

This clonotype is categorized as medium-sized (0.01 to 0.1%). The antigen it recognizes is unknown. No base qualities exist here, and no much larger clone lies one base off it. The investigation overall reported the following: Additional single-cell paired TCR alpha and beta sequencing was considered necessary to confirm, at a functional level, the hypothesis that regional TCRs recognize regional mutations. Counts of ubiquitous and regional expanded TCRs were found to correlate with counts of ubiquitous and regional nonsynonymous mutations, respectively. The tumor nonsynonymous mutation count correlated with the number of expanded intratumoral alpha and beta TCRs. TCR-seq was estimated to cover only 6% to 7% of tumor T cells for alpha chains and approximately 13% for beta chains.

The sample's time point label, decoded: sample taken at primary tumor resection. Samples were obtained from roughly 72 patients with early-stage, untreated non-small cell lung cancer from the lung TRACERx cohort. TCR sequencing used whole RNA extracted from tumor and nontumor lung tissue, or from cryopreserved PBMC samples, without cell sorting. Only patients for whom sufficient RNA was available from at least two tumor regions were selected for TCR sequencing. Before being selected, tumor and adjacent nontumor lung specimens were reviewed by a lung pathologist. V has 4 bases trimmed and J has 3 bases trimmed; junction bases matching no gene number 2. There are 14 amino acids in the CDR3, from cysteine to phenylalanine inclusive. Only the CDR3 DNA is retained, 42 bases long and in frame from the first base. CDR1 and CDR2 were assigned from the germline V gene as ENHRY and SYGVKD. The method behind the library was 5' RACE. TCRdb records NextSeq 500 as the sequencer. The TCR library protocol attached a unique molecular identifier to each TCR cDNA molecule to allow correction of PCR and sequencing errors. Regarding the original processing steps: TCR identification, UMI-based error correction and CDR3 extraction were performed with Decombinator tools. Expanded TCRs were defined as those above a frequency of 2 per 1,000, corresponding to the top 1% of the tumor frequency distribution. Expanded tumor TCRs statistically deemed absent (corrected P<0.05) from at least one tumor region were classed as regional, and all other expanded tumor TCRs were classed as ubiquitous. Renyi diversity was computed with the R vegan package after each repertoire had been subsampled 100 times to 5,000 TCRs. To build CDR3 similarity networks, amino acid triplet string-kernel similarity was used, and CDR3s were connected when their pairwise similarity was above 0.82. Using fastp trimming at Q25 and MiXCR clonotype assembly, TCRdb reanalyzed the public sequencing data and kept in-frame beta chains. Rows with one shared CDR3 protein collapse into an entry with the most common genes and DNA. None of the V and J calls come from the authors' own analysis; TCRdb made them. This sample lists 7,000 to 9,500 distinct CDR3 sequences; over 5.5% were detected once. Of the sample, around 8% falls within the top ten clones.

The source material was lung tumor tissue, sampled at surgery. The source is a male donor with early-stage non-small cell lung cancer. The rearranged chain carries TRBV10-3 and TRBJ2-5, with 10 bases aligning to TRBD1. At the DNA level, the sequence is TGTGCCATCAGTGGACAGGGGGCAGAAGAGACCCAGTACTTC. Its translation reads: CAISGQGAEETQYF.